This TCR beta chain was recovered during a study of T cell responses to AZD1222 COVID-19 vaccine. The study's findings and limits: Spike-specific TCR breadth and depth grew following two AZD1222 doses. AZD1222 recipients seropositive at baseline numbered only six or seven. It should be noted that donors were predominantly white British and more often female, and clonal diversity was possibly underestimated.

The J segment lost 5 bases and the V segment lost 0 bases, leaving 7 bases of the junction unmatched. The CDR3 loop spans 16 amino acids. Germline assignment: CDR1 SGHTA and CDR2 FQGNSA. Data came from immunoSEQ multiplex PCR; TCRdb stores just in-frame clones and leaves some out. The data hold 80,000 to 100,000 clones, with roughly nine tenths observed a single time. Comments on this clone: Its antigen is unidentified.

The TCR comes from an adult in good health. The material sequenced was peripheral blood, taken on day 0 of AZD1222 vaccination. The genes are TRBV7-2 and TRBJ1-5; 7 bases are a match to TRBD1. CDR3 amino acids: CASSLASGTVHQPQHF. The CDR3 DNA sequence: TGTGCCAGCAGCTTAGCAAGCGGGACAGTCCATCAGCCCCAGCATTTT.